The clone carrying this TCR beta chain was seen just once. As yet, its antigen is unknown. Data came from immunoSEQ multiplex PCR; TCRdb stores just in-frame clones and leaves some out. Of about 97,000 clones detected, around 74% appear once; the ten largest clones hold approximately 3%. Treatment of patients with chemo-refractory metastatic non-small-cell lung cancer consisted of focal radiation plus CTLA-4 blockade with ipilimumab. The data derive from a study of radiotherapy plus CTLA-4 blockade in lung cancer. Study in general: In around 17% of patients, objective responses were seen; roughly 30% had disease control.

The J segment lost 1 base and the V segment lost 2 bases, leaving 6 bases of the junction unmatched. Looked up from germline, CDR1 is SGHRS and CDR2 is YFSETQ. The CDR3 sequence is 16 residues long. Findings of the study overall: Early clonal dynamics of blood T cells, together with interferon-beta, were reported as the best response predictor. Among blood TCR repertoires after radiotherapy plus ipilimumab, tumor-derived clones expanded.

The sequencing here drew on peripheral blood, taken from a patient treated with radiotherapy plus ipilimumab. The sequence derives from a human donor with non-small cell lung cancer who had a partial response to radiotherapy plus ipilimumab. Some clones in this sample may be carry-over from other donors' samples. The J gene is TRBJ2-3, the V gene TRBV5-1; TRBD2 matches at 8 bases. The CDR3 protein is CASSFESGGGTDTQYF. CDR3 DNA sequence: TGCGCCAGCAGCTTCGAAAGCGGGGGTGGCACAGATACGCAGTATTTT.